Shown below are 17 T cell receptor beta chains from a single sample sequenced in a study of blood T cell repertoires in COVID-19. This table comes from immunoSEQ multiplex PCR, and its TCRdb copy is limited to in-frame clones, with some not included. The sample holds 150,000 to 200,000 clones, roughly nine tenths seen once. The specimen was peripheral blood. These receptors were taken from a woman aged 70-85 years with acute or convalescent COVID-19.

The chain has TRBV2 and TRBJ1-3; no clear D. The V end lost 6 bases, the J end lost 4 bases, and 16 bases lay between the germline ends. Germline V lookup: CDR1 SNHLY, CDR2 FYNNEI. The CDR3 has 15 residues. The CDR3 DNA reads TGTGCCAGCAGCGCCGGGCGGGATAGGGGAAACACCATATATTTT. Protein product: CASSAGRDRGNTIYF.

The chain couples TRBV18 to TRBJ2-3; a weak D match, TRBD1 (6 bases). This CDR3 comprises 17 residues. CDR1 is KGHSH, CDR2 LQKENI, per germline. V was pared by 4 bases and J by 0 bases, with 17 bases between. The CDR3 protein is CASSQGPMGQSTDTQYF. CDR3 sequence (DNA): TGTGCCAGCTCACAGGGACCGATGGGACAAAGCACAGATACGCAGTATTTT.

The chain recombines TRBV19 with TRBJ1-6; D remains ambiguous. This CDR3 contains 13 residues. Trimming removed 6 bases from V and 7 bases from J, with 10 bases in between. Germline loops: CDR1 LNHDA, CDR2 SQIVND (reference sequence). Written as DNA, the CDR3 is TGTGCCAGTAGAAGACTGTTGAATTCACCCCTCCACTTT. It translates to CASRRLLNSPLHF.

CDR3 loop: CASSLDNVSNQPQHF. CDR3 coding DNA: TGCGCCAGCAGCTTGGACAATGTTAGCAATCAGCCCCAGCATTTT. The rearrangement joins TRBV5-1 to TRBJ1-5; the D is unclear. V was clipped by 0 bases and J by 0 bases, with 7 bases between them. Germline values: CDR1 SGHRS, CDR2 YFSETQ. The CDR3 is made up of 15 amino acids.

There are a few counts of this clone. The genes are TRBV5-4 and TRBJ2-2, with D possibly matching TRBD2 (6 bases). The V gene lost 3 bases and the J gene lost 6 bases, with 12 bases spanning the gap. The CDR3 sequence is 14 residues long. CDR1 is SGHNT, CDR2 YYREEE, per germline (reference sequence). The CDR3 spells CASSSTIAAGELFF. In DNA, the CDR3 is TGTGCCAGCAGCTCAACTATAGCGGCCGGGGAGCTGTTTTTT.

The chain is built from TRBV5-4 and TRBJ1-6, with 8 nucleotides matching TRBD1. Germline CDR1 and CDR2: SGHNT and YYREEE (reference sequence). The V segment lost 4 bases and the J segment 7 bases; nucleotides outside the gene matches: 7. The CDR3 runs 15 residues. The CDR3 loop is CASSVLDRENSPLHF. In DNA, the CDR3 is TGTGCCAGCAGCGTCCTGGACAGGGAAAATTCACCCCTCCACTTT.

This clone has a single count. The chain uses TRBV12-3 or TRBV12-4 and TRBJ1-2; D not resolved. V gave up 8 bases and J gave up 2 bases, with 9 bases separating them. This CDR3 is built from 12 residues. The CDR3 nucleotides are TGTGCCAGCGGTGACACCAACTATGGCTACACCTTC. Amino acids: CASGDTNYGYTF.

This rearrangement joins TRBV9 to TRBJ2-7; possibly TRBD1 for D (6 bases). V was cut by 4 bases and J by 3 bases, with 20 bases left in between. Per the germline V gene, CDR1 is SGDLS and CDR2 is YYNGEE. This CDR3 is built from 16 residues. The CDR3 region has the DNA TGTGCCAGCAGCCCTCGAGTCACAGGGCTGGGCTACGAGCAGTACTTC. Translation gives CASSPRVTGLGYEQYF.

The gene calls are TRBV3-1 (or the pseudogene TRBV3-2) and TRBJ1-2, with a tentative D call TRBD1 (5 bases). Germline V gene data show CDR1 as LGHDT and CDR2 as YNNKEL (reference sequence). CDR3 size: 12 residues. V was clipped by 1 base and J by 9 bases, with 9 bases between them. In nucleotides, the CDR3 is TGTGCCAGCAGCCAAGTAGGGGTGAGCTACACCTTC. Protein sequence: CASSQVGVSYTF.

This chain connects TRBV12-3 or TRBV12-4 to TRBJ2-1; 10 bases fit TRBD2. Unmatched junction bases numbered 6, after V lost 9 bases and J lost 10 bases. This CDR3 has 12 residues. CDR3 sequence reads: CASSGGLLEQFF. As DNA, the CDR3 is TGTGCCAGTAGCGGGGGGCTATTAGAGCAGTTCTTC.

This clone appeared once. The rearrangement uses TRBV5-1 and TRBJ1-5; D is uncertain. V shed 0 bases and J shed 3 bases, with 10 bases lying between them. Germline V gene lookup returns CDR1 SGHRS and CDR2 YFSETQ. The CDR3 covers 15 residues. The CDR3 reads CASSLEGGYNQPQHF. The CDR3 DNA is TGCGCCAGCAGCTTGGAGGGAGGGTACAATCAGCCCCAGCATTTT. Using reference TRBV5-1 and TRBJ1-5 for the parts outside the CDR3, the full variable domain is KAGVTQTPRYLIKTRGQQVTLSCSPISGHRSVSWYQQTPGQGLQFLFEYFSETQRNKGNFPGRFSGRQFSNSRSEMNVSTLELGDSALYLCASSLEGGYNQPQHFGDGTRLSIL.

V is TRBV6-5 and J is TRBJ1-1, with D possibly matching TRBD1 (5 bases). This CDR3 spans 14 amino acids. Germline V gives CDR1 MNHEY, CDR2 SVGAGI. Trimming took off 7 bases at V and 4 bases at J, with 16 bases between the two ends. CDR3 residues: CASNSLGGLTEAFF. In nucleotides, the CDR3 is TGTGCCAGCAATTCTTTGGGGGGACTCACTGAAGCTTTCTTT.

V and J are TRBV7-2 and TRBJ1-1; TRBD1 matches at 9 bases. Unmatched junction bases numbered 10, after V lost 2 bases and J lost 6 bases. The CDR3 has 16 residues. Germline V CDR1 and CDR2: SGHTA, FQGNSA. The CDR3 reads CASSLFMTGQGSEAFF. The CDR3 nucleotides read TGTGCCAGCAGCTTATTTATGACGGGACAGGGCTCTGAAGCTTTCTTT.

This sequence joins TRBV5-1 and TRBJ2-6, with D possibly matching TRBD1 (5 bases). The CDR3 is made up of 15 amino acids. Trimming stripped 5 bases from V and 2 bases from J, with 11 bases between. Germline V gene data show CDR1 as SGHRS and CDR2 as YFSETQ. In DNA form, the CDR3 reads TGCGCCAGCAGAGGGGAACCAACTGGGGCCAACGTCCTGACTTTC. This gives the protein CASRGEPTGANVLTF.

The chain recombines TRBV10-3 with TRBJ1-5; D is ambiguous. The CDR3 runs 14 residues. V dropped 0 bases and J dropped 4 bases, with 7 bases sitting between them. CDR1 and CDR2 from the germline V gene are ENHRY and SYGVKD. The CDR3 bases are TGTGCCATCAGTGAGTCCACAGATAATCAGCCCCAGCATTTT. As protein: CAISESTDNQPQHF.

This rearrangement joins TRBV4-1 to TRBJ2-2, with 11 bases aligning to TRBD2. CDR1 is MGHRA, CDR2 YSYEKL, per germline. The CDR3 length is 16 residues. V shed 5 bases and J 0 bases; nucleotides not matched to a gene: 2. Written as DNA, the CDR3 is TGCGCCAGCAGCGGGACTAGCGGACCGAACACCGGGGAGCTGTTTTTT. As protein: CASSGTSGPNTGELFF.

This clone was observed a single time. V usage is TRBV5-1 and J usage is TRBJ2-2; D is unresolved. The CDR3 covers 14 residues. The V and J ends lost 0 bases and 6 bases respectively, with 9 bases between them. In germline, CDR1 is SGHRS, CDR2 YFSETQ. The CDR3 coding sequence is TGCGCCAGCAGCTTGGGAGCGCCCGCCGGGGAGCTGTTTTTT. Translated, it gives CASSLGAPAGELFF.